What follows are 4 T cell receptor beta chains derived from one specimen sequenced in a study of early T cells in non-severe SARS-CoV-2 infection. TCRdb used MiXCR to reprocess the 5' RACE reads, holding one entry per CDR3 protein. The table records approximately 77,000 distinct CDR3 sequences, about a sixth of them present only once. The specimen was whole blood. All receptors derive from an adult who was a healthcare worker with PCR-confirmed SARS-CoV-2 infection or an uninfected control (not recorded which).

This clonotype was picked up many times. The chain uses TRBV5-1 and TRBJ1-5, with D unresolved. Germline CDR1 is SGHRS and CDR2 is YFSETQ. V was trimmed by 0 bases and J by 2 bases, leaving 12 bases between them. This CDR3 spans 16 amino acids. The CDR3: CASSLGDNRGNQPQHF. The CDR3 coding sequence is TGCGCCAGCAGCTTGGGAGACAACCGCGGCAATCAGCCCCAGCATTTT.

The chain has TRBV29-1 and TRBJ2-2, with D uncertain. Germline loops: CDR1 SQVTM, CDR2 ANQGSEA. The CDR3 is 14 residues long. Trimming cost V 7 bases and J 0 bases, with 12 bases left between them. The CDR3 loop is CSGYRASNTGELFF. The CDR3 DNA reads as TGCAGCGGGTATCGGGCTTCGAACACCGGGGAGCTGTTTTTT.

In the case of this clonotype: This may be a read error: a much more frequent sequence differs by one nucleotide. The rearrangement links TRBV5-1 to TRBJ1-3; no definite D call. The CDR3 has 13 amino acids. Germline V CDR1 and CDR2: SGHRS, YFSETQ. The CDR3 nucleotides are TGCTCCAGCAGCTTCAGTCCGGGAAACACCATATATTTT. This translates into CSSSFSPGNTIYF.

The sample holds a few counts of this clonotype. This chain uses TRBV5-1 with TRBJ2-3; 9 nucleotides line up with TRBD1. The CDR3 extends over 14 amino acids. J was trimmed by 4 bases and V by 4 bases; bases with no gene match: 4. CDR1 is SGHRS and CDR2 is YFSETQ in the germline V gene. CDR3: CASSIRTGADTQYF. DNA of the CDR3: TGCGCCAGCAGCATACGGACAGGGGCAGATACGCAGTATTTT.